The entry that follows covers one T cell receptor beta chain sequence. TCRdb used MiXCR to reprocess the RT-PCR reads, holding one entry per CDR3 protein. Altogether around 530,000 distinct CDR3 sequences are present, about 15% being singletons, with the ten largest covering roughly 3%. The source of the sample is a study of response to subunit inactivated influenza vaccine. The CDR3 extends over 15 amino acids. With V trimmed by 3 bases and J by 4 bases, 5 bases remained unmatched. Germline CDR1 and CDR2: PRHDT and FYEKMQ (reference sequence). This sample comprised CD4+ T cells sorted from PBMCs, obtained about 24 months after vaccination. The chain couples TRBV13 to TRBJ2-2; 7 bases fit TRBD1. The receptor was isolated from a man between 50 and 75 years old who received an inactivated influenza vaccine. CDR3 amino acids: CASSFTGEFTGELFF. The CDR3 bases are TGTGCCAGCAGCTTCACAGGGGAGTTCACCGGGGAGCTGTTTTTT.